This record concerns one T cell receptor beta chain sequence. The target antigen is unknown. Trimming stripped 7 bases from V and 10 bases from J, with 11 bases between. CDR1 and CDR2 from the germline V gene are MGHRA and YSYEKL. The CDR3 length is 12 residues. Produced via immunoSEQ multiplex PCR; TCRdb's table is partial and in-frame only. The sample shows more than 45,000 clones, approximately 90% of them seen only once. The data belong to a study of OX40 agonist ivuxolimab in advanced cancers. Study-wide context: All patients had ivuxolimab intravenously every 2 weeks at 0.01 to 10 mg/kg. Of mixed ages from 23 to 79 and averaging about 56 years, the group was about 80% male. Study results and limitations: Normalized T-cell clonal expansion was also low in some nonresponders.

Sequencing used CD4+ or CD8+ T cells sorted from blood, obtained in a trial of the OX40 agonist ivuxolimab. This receptor was obtained from an adult with an advanced solid tumor such as melanoma, head and neck, liver or kidney cancer. This chain joins TRBV4-1 and TRBJ1-6; the D is unclear. In nucleotides, the CDR3 is TGCGCCAGCAACAACGAGGGCTCACCCCTCCACTTT. Protein sequence: CASNNEGSPLHF.